This T cell receptor (beta chain) was observed in a study of blood T cells in healthy people across ages. This clonotype was seen only a few times. Primers used in a second PCR of about 7 to 12 cycles were a sample-barcoded 5' primer and a J-beta primer mix. TCRdb used MiXCR to reprocess the 5' RACE reads, holding one entry per CDR3 protein. The data hold around 1,500,000 distinct CDR3 sequences, with about 40% observed a single time. The CDR3 consists of 18 residues. V gave up 5 bases and J gave up 0 bases; unmatched junction bases: 12. Per germline, CDR1 SGHRS and CDR2 YFSETQ. This TCR derives from a woman aged 18-29 years in good health. Sequenced sample: blood. The chain uses TRBV5-1 and TRBJ2-1; 9 bases agree with TRBD2. CDR3 sequence reads: CASRPGTSLSYSYNEQFF. The CDR3 DNA reads as TGCGCCAGCAGACCCGGGACTAGCCTAAGTTACTCCTACAATGAGCAGTTCTTC.